The clone carrying this T cell receptor beta chain has just a few counts. TCRdb re-clonotyped the PCR reads through MiXCR. The table lists thousands of clones, roughly 25% of them singletons. The data were taken from a study of metastatic and nonmetastatic thyroid tumors. Among the patients, none had received any treatment before thyroid surgery. This TCR was sampled from a female donor with papillary thyroid cancer or a benign thyroid nodule (not recorded which). Some clones in this sample may be carry-over from other donors' samples. The sample consisted of tumor tissue.

The CDR3 here is CANRKGLAGGNEQFF. For the CDR3, the DNA is TGTGCAAACAGAAAGGGACTAGCGGGAGGTAATGAGCAGTTCTTC. The gene calls are TRBV24-1 and TRBJ2-1; 15 bases are shared with TRBD2. The CDR3 length is 15 residues. Per germline, CDR1 KGHDR and CDR2 SFDVKD.